This T cell receptor beta chain was sequenced in a study of blood T cell repertoires in COVID-19. Profiling relied on immunoSEQ multiplex PCR, and the TCRdb table lists in-frame clones only, not all of them. Among around 100,000 clones listed, 70% to 80% were seen once. Trimming cost V 4 bases and J 5 bases; bases outside gene matches: 8. Germline CDR1 is LNHDA and CDR2 is SQIVND (reference sequence). This CDR3 has 15 residues. The clonotype was recovered from a man in his 70s with active or convalescent COVID-19. The material sequenced was peripheral blood. This chain uses TRBV19 with TRBJ2-3; 8 bases agree with TRBD1. CDR3 residues: CASSTPGGGRDTQYF. The CDR3 DNA sequence: TGTGCCAGTAGTACCCCAGGGGGCGGTCGAGATACGCAGTATTTT. Full variable domain (remainder filled in from reference TRBV19 and TRBJ2-3): DGGITQSPKYLFRKEGQNVTLSCEQNLNHDAMYWYRQDPGQGLRLIYYSQIVNDFQKGDIAEGYSVSREKKESFPLTVTSAQKNPTAFYLCASSTPGGGRDTQYFGPGTRLTVL.